This record concerns one TCR beta chain sequence. The data stem from a study of T cells in Graves' hyperthyroidism and ophthalmopathy. Germline CDR1 SGHRS, CDR2 YFSETQ. V lost 7 bases to trimming and J lost 2 bases, with 16 bases between them. The CDR3 has 14 residues. Regions amplified from RNA transcripts were the TCR beta CDR3 regions. The TCR CDR3 was amplified in a first-round RT-PCR using the HTBI primer set. TCRdb independently ran MiXCR on the multiplex PCR reads; one entry per CDR3 protein. The sample includes approximately 370,000 distinct CDR3 sequences, about a sixth of them seen just once.

Sequenced sample: blood. This chain joins TRBV5-1 and TRBJ2-7; weak D call: TRBD1 (5 bases). The TCR sequence derives from a woman aged 25-40 years with Graves' hyperthyroidism that later progressed to Graves' ophthalmopathy. CDR3 protein: CASAKSTGTYEQYF. DNA for the CDR3: TGCGCCAGCGCAAAATCAACAGGTACCTACGAGCAGTACTTC.